The 15 T cell receptor beta chains in this list originate from one sample, sequenced in a study of T cell responses to AZD1222 COVID-19 vaccine. Clones were read by immunoSEQ multiplex PCR, and TCRdb kept only the in-frame ones, dropping some. The repertoire holds roughly 160,000 clones, with around 91% as singletons. The sample here was peripheral blood, taken on day 0 of AZD1222 vaccination. All receptors derive from an adult in good health.

The chain combines TRBV9 with TRBJ2-1; 13 nucleotides match TRBD2. Germline lookup yields CDR1 SGDLS and CDR2 YYNGEE. The CDR3 runs to 16 residues. The trim removed 4 bases at V and 6 bases at J, leaving 7 bases unmatched. For the CDR3, the DNA is TGTGCCAGCAGCTCATGGACTAGCGGGGGACCCAATGAGCAGTTCTTC. This sequence encodes CASSSWTSGGPNEQFF.

This chain uses TRBV5-1 with TRBJ1-2; no reliable D call. The CDR3 covers 16 residues. CDR1 SGHRS and CDR2 YFSETQ come from the germline V gene. Trimming stripped 3 bases from V and 0 bases from J, with 15 bases between. In nucleotides, the CDR3 is TGCGCCAGCAGCTCGGACTCGAACTTAGCTAACTATGGCTACACCTTC. It is translated as CASSSDSNLANYGYTF.

This rearrangement joins TRBV27 to TRBJ2-5; 11 bases match TRBD1. Germline CDR1 reads MNHEY; CDR2 reads SMNVEV (reference sequence). The V and J ends lost 6 bases and 5 bases, in that order; junction bases with no gene match: 5. The CDR3 is made up of 14 amino acids. The CDR3 sequence is CASSRTGGYETQYF. The CDR3 nucleotides are TGTGCCAGCAGCCGGACAGGGGGCTACGAGACCCAGTACTTC.

This rearrangement joins TRBV5-4 to TRBJ2-5; unclear D gene. V was cut by 3 bases and J by 3 bases, with 9 bases left in between. CDR3 length: 13 residues. Looked up from germline, CDR1 is SGHNT and CDR2 is YYREEE (reference sequence). CDR3 region: CASSSWTEETQYF. In DNA, the CDR3 is TGTGCCAGCAGCTCCTGGACGGAAGAGACCCAGTACTTC.

The rearrangement links TRBV4-2 to TRBJ2-3; TRBD2 matches at 9 bases. With V trimmed by 1 base and J by 1 base, 6 bases remained unmatched. This CDR3 comprises 17 residues. From germline, CDR1 is LGHNA and CDR2 YNFKEQ. CDR3 region: CASSQVGASGGTDTQYF. The CDR3 DNA is TGTGCCAGCAGCCAAGTCGGGGCTAGCGGGGGCACAGATACGCAGTATTTT.

The chain joins TRBV6-1 to TRBJ2-5; possible D gene TRBD2, 7 bases. CDR3 length equals 15 residues. From germline, CDR1 is MNHNS and CDR2 SASEGT. Trimming shortened V by 1 base and J by 5 bases, and 14 bases separated the two germline ends. The CDR3 reads CASSEGGLGGETQYF. As DNA, the CDR3 is TGTGCCAGCAGTGAAGGAGGACTAGGGGGGGAGACCCAGTACTTC.

This clone has a handful of counts. The V gene is TRBV14, the J gene TRBJ2-7, with no clear D. Germline lookup yields CDR1 SGHDN and CDR2 FVKESK. V was trimmed by 2 bases and J by 6 bases, leaving 5 bases between them. The CDR3 sequence is 11 residues long. DNA for the CDR3: TGTGCCAGCAGCCAATGGGGCGAGCAGTACTTC. This sequence encodes CASSQWGEQYF.

The V gene is TRBV6-4, the J gene TRBJ2-3; D is unclear. The CDR3 runs 13 residues. Trimming took off 6 bases at V and 3 bases at J, with 10 bases between the two ends. The germline gives CDR1 MRHNA, CDR2 SNTAGT. Here the CDR3 DNA reads TGTGCCAGCAGCGCGAGGCCTACAGATACGCAGTATTTT. Amino acid sequence: CASSARPTDTQYF.

CDR3 protein: CASSPPGGYSNQPQHF. The CDR3 DNA follows: TGTGCCAGCTCACCACCCGGAGGGTATAGCAATCAGCCCCAGCATTTT. V is TRBV18 and J is TRBJ1-5; D remains unclear. The CDR3 consists of 16 residues. Deletions cut 0 bases from V and 0 bases from J, with 9 bases between. Per the germline V gene, CDR1 is KGHSH and CDR2 is LQKENI.

This rearrangement joins TRBV5-1 to TRBJ1-2; 7 bases are a match to TRBD1. The CDR3 loop spans 15 amino acids. V lost 0 bases, J lost 4 bases, and 6 bases stayed unmatched. Per the germline V gene, CDR1 is SGHRS and CDR2 is YFSETQ. The CDR3 DNA reads as TGCGCCAGCAGCTTGGAGGCAGGGGGATCCTATGGCTACACCTTC. Amino acid sequence: CASSLEAGGSYGYTF.

The V and J genes are TRBV3-1 (or the pseudogene TRBV3-2) and TRBJ2-1; no clear D. Deletions cut 5 bases from V and 7 bases from J, with 9 bases between. The germline V gene has CDR1 LGHDT and CDR2 YNNKEL (reference sequence). The CDR3 is 12 residues long. CDR3 protein: CASSLAENEQFF. The CDR3 nucleotides read TGTGCCAGCAGCTTAGCAGAGAATGAGCAGTTCTTC.

This clone was picked up a small number of times. For the CDR3, the DNA is TGTGCCAGCAGCGTAGGGGCTACAACTAATGAAAAACTGTTTTTT. Protein product: CASSVGATTNEKLFF. The chain uses TRBV9 and TRBJ1-4, with D hard to call. This CDR3 contains 15 residues. Germline CDR1 SGDLS, CDR2 YYNGEE. V was trimmed by 0 bases and J by 0 bases, leaving 6 bases between them.

V is TRBV4-1 and J is TRBJ1-1, with D possibly being TRBD1 (5 bases). Germline V gene data show CDR1 as MGHRA and CDR2 as YSYEKL. V dropped 1 base and J dropped 3 bases, with 9 bases sitting between them. This CDR3 region has 14 residues. The chain's CDR3 is CASSQVREDTEAFF. CDR3 in DNA: TGCGCCAGCAGCCAAGTCAGGGAAGACACTGAAGCTTTCTTT.

J is TRBJ2-7 and V is TRBV7-2, with unresolved D. Trimming took 0 bases from V and 0 from J, leaving 9 bases between them. The CDR3 sequence is 15 residues long. Looked up from germline, CDR1 is SGHTA and CDR2 is FQGNSA. The CDR3, as DNA: TGTGCCAGCAGCTTAGCCCCCTATAGCTCCTACGAGCAGTACTTC. It is translated as CASSLAPYSSYEQYF.

The V and J genes are TRBV27 and TRBJ2-1; perhaps D is TRBD1 or TRBD2 (5 bases each). Germline-derived CDR1 and CDR2 are MNHEY and SMNVEV (reference sequence). Trimming removed 0 bases at V and 7 bases at J, with 16 bases between. The CDR3 is 16 residues long. The CDR3 DNA sequence: TGTGCCAGCAGTTTATCGATAGGGACGAACCGGAATGAGCAGTTCTTC. Protein sequence: CASSLSIGTNRNEQFF.